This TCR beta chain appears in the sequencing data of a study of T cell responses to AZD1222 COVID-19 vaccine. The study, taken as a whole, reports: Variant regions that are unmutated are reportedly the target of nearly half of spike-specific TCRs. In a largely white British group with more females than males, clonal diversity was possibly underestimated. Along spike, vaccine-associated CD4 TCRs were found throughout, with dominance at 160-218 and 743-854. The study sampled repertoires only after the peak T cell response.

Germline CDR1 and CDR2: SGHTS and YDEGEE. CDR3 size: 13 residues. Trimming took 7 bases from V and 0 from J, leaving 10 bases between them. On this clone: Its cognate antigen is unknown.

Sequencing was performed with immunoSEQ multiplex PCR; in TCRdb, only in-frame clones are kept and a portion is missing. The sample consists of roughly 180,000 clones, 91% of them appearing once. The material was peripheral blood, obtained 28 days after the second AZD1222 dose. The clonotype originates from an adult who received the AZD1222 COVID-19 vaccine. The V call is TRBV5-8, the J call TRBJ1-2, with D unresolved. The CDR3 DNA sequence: TGTGCCAGCGGTCATGTTCCTAACTATGGCTACACCTTC. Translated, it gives CASGHVPNYGYTF.